This TCR beta chain was observed in a study of T cells in Graves' hyperthyroidism and ophthalmopathy. A word on this clonotype: Antigen: not known. This sequence may be a read error, since a much larger clone differs from it by one base.

Amplification targeted TCR beta CDR3 regions from RNA transcripts. When the TCR CDR3 underwent first-round RT-PCR, the HTBI primer set was used. TCRdb re-called the multiplex PCR reads with MiXCR, one entry per CDR3 protein. In the table there are more than 550,000 distinct CDR3 sequences, around 20% of which are singletons. Uncontrolled infection, other autoimmune disease, pregnancy or lactation excluded patients. Predating any ophthalmopathy symptoms, the blood sample was taken at first hyperthyroidism diagnosis. Extraction of PBMCs used roughly 10 ml of fresh peripheral blood. Study-wide results and limits: Most thyroid clonotypes expanded above 0.001 were also detected in blood.

The V gene's germline CDR1 is SGHRS and CDR2 YFSETQ. The CDR3 covers 18 residues. The germline V and J ends were trimmed by 3 bases and 7 bases, with 23 bases remaining between them. Input material: blood. The TCR was taken from a woman aged 45-65 years with Graves' hyperthyroidism that later progressed to Graves' ophthalmopathy. The chain couples TRBV5-1 to TRBJ1-6; the D gene is possibly TRBD1 (5 bases). The CDR3 loop is CASSSPVTEDILNSPLHF. The CDR3 bases are TGCGCCAGCAGCTCCCCAGTGACAGAGGACATCCTAAATTCACCCCTCCACTTT.